The subject of this entry is one T cell receptor beta chain. The CDR3 runs 15 residues. Germline assignment: CDR1 SGHRS and CDR2 YFSETQ. Trimming at V came to 0 bases and at J to 2 bases, leaving 5 bases not matched to a gene. This sample is drawn from a study of T cell changes during pregnancy in multiple sclerosis. Generated by immunoSEQ multiplex PCR, the TCRdb table keeps only in-frame clones and is missing some. The top ten clones hold about 1.5% of a sample with under 85,000 clones, 90% of them seen once. Here the sequenced sample was peripheral blood, taken in the third trimester of pregnancy. The chain is built from TRBV5-1 and TRBJ2-7, with 7 bases identical to TRBD2. This sequence originates from a female donor with multiple sclerosis, enrolled in a pregnancy study. CDR3 sequence (DNA): TGCGCCAGCAGCTTGGCCGGGAGGCAAACCTACGAGCAGTACTTC. Translating gives CASSLAGRQTYEQYF.